The next 9 T cell receptor beta chains were all read from a single sample in a study of blood T cells in healthy people across ages. Through a sample-barcoded 5' primer and a J-beta primer mix, a second PCR was run for roughly 6 to 12 cycles. In TCRdb, the 5' RACE reads were re-called with MiXCR into one record per CDR3 protein. The sample consists of about 1.6 million distinct CDR3 sequences, 30% to 35% of them appearing once. Sequenced input: blood. The receptors stem from a woman aged 30 to 39 in good health.

The chain recombines TRBV7-2 with TRBJ2-2; 9 nucleotides agree with TRBD2. The germline V gene encodes CDR1 SGHTA and CDR2 FQGNSA. CDR3 length: 16 amino acids. The J segment lost 4 bases and the V segment lost 1 base, leaving 4 bases of the junction unmatched. CDR3 region: CASSLEGSGSTGELFF. For the CDR3, the DNA is TGTGCCAGCAGCTTAGAGGGTAGCGGGAGCACCGGGGAGCTGTTTTTT.

The chain carries TRBV6-1 and TRBJ2-7; 7 bases align to TRBD1. The germline V gene encodes CDR1 MNHNS and CDR2 SASEGT. CDR3 length: 16 amino acids. The V gene end was trimmed by 2 bases and the J gene end by 7 bases; junction bases not matched to a gene: 14. The CDR3 bases are TGTGCCAGCAGTGAATTTCCCCCCGGACAGGTCGGGGAGCAGTACTTC. This gives the protein CASSEFPPGQVGEQYF.

The chain recombines TRBV29-1 with TRBJ1-1, with unresolved D. V was shortened by 7 bases and J by 0 bases, with 12 bases between the two germline ends. The CDR3 extends over 13 amino acids. Germline values: CDR1 SQVTM, CDR2 ANQGSEA. CDR3: CSALSQLNTEAFF. The DNA of the CDR3 is TGCAGCGCCCTAAGTCAGTTGAACACTGAAGCTTTCTTT.

This clonotype has a handful of counts. The genes are TRBV20-1 and TRBJ1-2; D is unclear. The CDR3 contains 12 residues. The germline V gene has CDR1 DFQATT and CDR2 SNEGSKA (reference sequence). Deletions cut 6 bases from V and 4 bases from J, with 12 bases between. The CDR3 here is CSAPTRGYGYTF. In DNA form, the CDR3 reads TGCAGTGCACCTACTCGGGGCTATGGCTACACCTTC.

As to this clonotype: The germline gene is not matched at one end of the junction; a read error may be the cause. V usage is TRBV4-1 and J usage is TRBJ2-3, with 8 bases lining up with TRBD2. There are 15 residues in the CDR3. The germline CDR1 and CDR2 sequences are MGHRA and YSYEKL. As DNA, the CDR3 is TGCGCCAGCAACCAAGTAGCGGGGAGCACAGACACGCAGTATTTT. It codes for CASNQVAGSTDTQYF.

V usage is TRBV5-6 and J usage is TRBJ2-1; 11 bases are a match to TRBD2. The germline CDR1 and CDR2 sequences are SGHDT and YYEEEE. This CDR3 region has 20 residues. V lost 5 bases, J lost 10 bases, and 26 bases stayed unmatched. DNA for the CDR3: TGTGCCAGCAGTTATGATATGGGACAGGCTAAACTAGCGGGAGTAGGAGAGCAGTTCTTC. As protein: CASSYDMGQAKLAGVGEQFF. The variable domain in full, with the rest retrieved from reference TRBV5-6 and TRBJ2-1, is DAGVTQSPTHLIKTRGQQVTLRCSPKSGHDTVSWYQQALGQGPQFIFQYYEEEERQRGNFPDRFSGHQFPNYSSELNVNALLLGDSALYLCASSYDMGQAKLAGVGEQFFGPGTRLTVL.

The rearrangement joins TRBV7-2 to TRBJ2-3, with 7 bases aligning to TRBD1. Germline V gives CDR1 SGHTA, CDR2 FQGNSA. The trim removed 2 bases at V and 4 bases at J, leaving 9 bases unmatched. This CDR3 contains 16 residues. The CDR3 loop is CASSLSNTGVADTQYF. DNA of the CDR3: TGTGCCAGCAGCTTAAGCAATACAGGGGTCGCAGATACGCAGTATTTT.

The chain joins TRBV20-1 to TRBJ1-2, with D uncertain. CDR1 is DFQATT and CDR2 is SNEGSKA in the germline V gene (reference sequence). This CDR3 has 14 amino acids. The V end was cut by 0 bases, the J end by 8 bases, with 16 bases between. CDR3 DNA sequence: TGCAGTGCTAGAGAGGATGGGCAGGCAGGAGGCTACACCTTC. As protein: CSAREDGQAGGYTF.

V usage is TRBV6-5 and J usage is TRBJ1-3; D is possibly TRBD1 (6 bases). This CDR3 contains 16 residues. CDR1 MNHEY and CDR2 SVGAGI come from the germline V gene. Between the trimmed V and J ends, which lost 6 bases and 0 bases, there was a span of 15 bases. The CDR3 DNA reads as TGTGCCAGCAGCCTGGGACAAGGCGTCTCTGGAAACACCATATATTTT. It yields the protein CASSLGQGVSGNTIYF.